The rows below give T cell receptor beta chains drawn from one sample of a study of early T cells in non-severe SARS-CoV-2 infection. One entry per CDR3 protein, called by TCRdb with MiXCR from the 5' RACE reads. The sample holds just under 60,000 distinct CDR3 sequences; less than 9.5% are singletons and the top ten take about 3.7%. The sample consisted of whole blood. The source is an adult who was a healthcare worker with PCR-confirmed SARS-CoV-2 infection or an uninfected control (not recorded which). Both conserved end residues are part of each CDR3. D genes are given only for firm matches. Clone size appears in some rows only: once, few, many, or a class for an expanded clone.

V gene,J gene,D gene,clone size,CDR3 DNA,CDR3 protein
TRBV20-1,TRBJ2-1,TRBD2,NA,TGCAGTGCTCCGACTAGCGGTGAGCCCTACAATGAGCAGTTCTTC,CSAPTSGEPYNEQFF
TRBV15,TRBJ2-5,NA,NA,TGTGCCACCAGCCCATACGTCCAAGAGACCCAGTACTTC,CATSPYVQETQYF
TRBV5-5,TRBJ2-7,TRBD2,NA,TGTGCCAGCAGCTTGGCACGGACTAGGGGCTCCTACGAGCAGTACTTC,CASSLARTRGSYEQYF
TRBV7-2,TRBJ1-1,NA,many,TGTGCCAGCAGCTTAGTAAAGGGCGCTGAAGCTTTCTTT,CASSLVKGAEAFF
TRBV18,TRBJ2-2,NA,many,TGTGCCAGCTCACCAGAAGGCACCGGGGAGCTGTTTTTT,CASSPEGTGELFF
TRBV28,TRBJ2-1,TRBD1,few,TGTGCCAGCAGTTTGCCCGGACAGGGACGATACAATGAGCAGTTCTTC,CASSLPGQGRYNEQFF
TRBV7-2,TRBJ2-1,TRBD2,NA,TGTGCCAGCAGCTTGGATCTAGCGGGAGGCAATGAGCAGTTCTTC,CASSLDLAGGNEQFF
TRBV7-9,TRBJ2-5,NA,many,TGTGCCAGCAGCTTAGCCCTGGCCGTGGGGACCCAGTACTTC,CASSLALAVGTQYF
TRBV7-8,TRBJ2-2,NA,few,TGTGCCACCTGGCCCCGGGCCACCGGGGAGCTGTTTTTT,CATWPRATGELFF
TRBV7-2,TRBJ2-1,TRBD2,NA,TGTGCCAGCAGATCCGGACTAGCCTTAAATGAGCAGTTCTTC,CASRSGLALNEQFF
TRBV7-2,TRBJ2-2,TRBD2,few,TGTGCCAGCAGCTTACAACGCGGGAGTGGGGAGCTGTTTTTT,CASSLQRGSGELFF
TRBV6-6,TRBJ2-5,NA,few,TGTGCCAGCAGTTACTCTGCAGGGCAAGAGACCCAGTACTTC,CASSYSAGQETQYF
TRBV9,TRBJ2-3,NA,many,TGTGCCAGCAGCGTAGCTAGTGACCACACAGATACGCAGTATTTT,CASSVASDHTDTQYF
TRBV7-6,TRBJ2-1,TRBD2,NA,TGTGCCAGCAGCCCGGGCCCCCTTAGCGGGAGGTTCTACAATGAGCAGTTCTTC,CASSPGPLSGRFYNEQFF
TRBV20-1,TRBJ2-2,NA,few,TGCAGTGCCCTCCGGGACACCACCGGGGAGCTGTTTTTT,CSALRDTTGELFF
TRBV25-1,TRBJ2-3,NA,many,TGTGCCAGTTGCCCGGGCACAGATACGCAGTATTTT,CASCPGTDTQYF
TRBV7-9,TRBJ2-2,NA,many,TGTGCCAGCAGCAGTGTAACCGGGGAGCTGTTTTTT,CASSSVTGELFF
TRBV7-9,TRBJ2-5,NA,many,TGTGCCAGCAGCTTAGTGGACCCCGAAAAGACCCAGTACTTC,CASSLVDPEKTQYF
TRBV20-1,TRBJ1-2,NA,few,TGCAGTGCCCCCAAAAATGAGGGCTATGGCTACACCTTC,CSAPKNEGYGYTF
TRBV7-8,TRBJ1-1,NA,few,TGTGCCAGCAGCCGCGATAGGGGAACTGAAGCTTTCTTT,CASSRDRGTEAFF
TRBV20-1,TRBJ2-1,NA,many,TGCAGTGCTAGGGGTGGGAGTCGGGGTGAGCAGTTCTTC,CSARGGSRGEQFF
TRBV28,TRBJ2-7,NA,many,TGTTTTTCCTCACCCGGGACGGGCACCTACGAGCAGTACTTC,CFSSPGTGTYEQYF
TRBV5-1,TRBJ2-7,TRBD2,NA,TGCGCCAGCAGCCCGGACCTAGCGGGAGCAGACGAGCAGTACTTC,CASSPDLAGADEQYF